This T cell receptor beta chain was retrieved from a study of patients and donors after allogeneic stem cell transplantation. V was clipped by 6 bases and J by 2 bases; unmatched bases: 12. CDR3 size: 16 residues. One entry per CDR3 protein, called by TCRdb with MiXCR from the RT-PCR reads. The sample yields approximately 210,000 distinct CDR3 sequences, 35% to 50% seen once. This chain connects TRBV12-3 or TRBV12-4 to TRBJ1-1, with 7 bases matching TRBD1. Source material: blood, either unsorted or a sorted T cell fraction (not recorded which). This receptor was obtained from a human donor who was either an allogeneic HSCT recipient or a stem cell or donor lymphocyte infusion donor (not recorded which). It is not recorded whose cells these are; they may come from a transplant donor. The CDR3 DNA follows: TGTGCCAGCAGCCACCTACGGGACAGTGCAAACACTGAAGCTTTCTTT. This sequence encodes CASSHLRDSANTEAFF.